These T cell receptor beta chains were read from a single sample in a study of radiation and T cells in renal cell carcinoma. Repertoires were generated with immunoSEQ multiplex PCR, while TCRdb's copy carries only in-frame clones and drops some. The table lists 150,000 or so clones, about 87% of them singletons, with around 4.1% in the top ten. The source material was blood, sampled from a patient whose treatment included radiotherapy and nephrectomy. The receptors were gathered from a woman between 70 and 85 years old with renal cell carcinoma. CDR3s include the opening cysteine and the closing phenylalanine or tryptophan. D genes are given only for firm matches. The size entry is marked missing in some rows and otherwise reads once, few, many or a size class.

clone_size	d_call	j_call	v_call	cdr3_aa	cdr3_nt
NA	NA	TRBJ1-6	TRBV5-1	CASSLGRSSYNSPLHF	TGCGCCAGCAGCTTGGGACGCAGCTCCTATAATTCACCCCTCCACTTT
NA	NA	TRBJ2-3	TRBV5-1	CASSLVPTASTDTQYF	TGCGCCAGCAGCTTGGTTCCAACAGCTAGCACAGATACGCAGTATTTT
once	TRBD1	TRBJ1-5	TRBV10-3	CAIRQQGADQPQHF	TGTGCCATCAGGCAACAGGGGGCAGATCAGCCCCAGCATTTT
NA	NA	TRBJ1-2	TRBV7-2	CASSLMARQPNGYTF	TGTGCCAGCAGCTTAATGGCAAGGCAGCCAAATGGCTACACCTTC
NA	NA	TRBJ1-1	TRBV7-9	CASSLGSANTEAFF	TGTGCCAGCAGCTTAGGGTCCGCAAACACTGAAGCTTTCTTT
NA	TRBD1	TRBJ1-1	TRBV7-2	CASSSLTWAGTGGSEAFF	TGTGCCAGCAGCTCCTTAACGTGGGCCGGGACAGGGGGCTCTGAAGCTTTCTTT
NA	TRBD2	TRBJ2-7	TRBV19	CASSISSGGYEQYF	TGTGCCAGTAGTATATCCAGCGGGGGGTACGAGCAGTACTTC
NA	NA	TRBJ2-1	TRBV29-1	CSVGGRGGRNNEQFF	TGCAGCGTTGGGGGGCGTGGGGGCAGAAACAATGAGCAGTTCTTC
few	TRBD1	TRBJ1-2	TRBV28	CASSLTGQGRGYTF	TGTGCCAGCAGTTTGACCGGACAGGGACGTGGCTACACCTTC
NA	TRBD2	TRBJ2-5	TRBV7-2	CASSLGAGDETQYF	TGTGCCAGCAGCTTAGGAGCGGGGGATGAGACCCAGTACTTC
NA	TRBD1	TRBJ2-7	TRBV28	CASSFPGQGGQYF	TGTGCCAGCAGTTTCCCGGGACAGGGAGGACAGTACTTC
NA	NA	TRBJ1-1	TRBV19	CASSIAARGRAEAFF	TGTGCCAGTAGTATAGCGGCCCGAGGACGGGCTGAAGCTTTCTTT
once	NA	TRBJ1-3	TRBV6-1	CASSSWGKNTIYF	TGTGCCAGCAGTAGCTGGGGGAAAAACACCATATATTTT
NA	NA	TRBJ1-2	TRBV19	CASSIPPNYGYTF	TGTGCCAGTAGTATCCCCCCTAACTATGGCTACACCTTC
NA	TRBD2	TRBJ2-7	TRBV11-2	CASSASGGTYEQYF	TGTGCCAGCAGCGCTAGCGGGGGGACCTACGAGCAGTACTTC
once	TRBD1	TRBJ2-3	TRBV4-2	CASRPSGGSGTDTQYF	TGTGCCAGCAGACCTTCAGGGGGTTCCGGCACAGATACGCAGTATTTT
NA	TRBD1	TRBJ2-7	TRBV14	CASSRNRGLVNEQYF	TGTGCCAGCAGCCGGAACAGGGGCCTAGTAAACGAGCAGTACTTC
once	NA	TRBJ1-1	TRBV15	CATSPEGGRDTEAFF	TGTGCCACCAGCCCCGAGGGAGGGAGGGACACTGAAGCTTTCTTT
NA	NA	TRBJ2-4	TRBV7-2	CASSLKPGHRLAKNIQYF	TGTGCCAGCAGCTTGAAACCGGGACACCGGCTAGCCAAAAACATTCAGTACTTC
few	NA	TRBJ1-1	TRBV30	CAWIEQNTEAFF	TGTGCCTGGATAGAACAGAACACTGAAGCTTTCTTT
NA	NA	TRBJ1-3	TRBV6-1	CASKTVSGNTIYF	TGTGCCAGCAAAACTGTCTCTGGAAACACCATATATTTT
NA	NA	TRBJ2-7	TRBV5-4	CASSQWARTALEGEQYF	TGCGCCAGCAGCCAGTGGGCAAGGACCGCCTTGGAGGGGGAGCAGTACTTC
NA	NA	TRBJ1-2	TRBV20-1	CSAPPGYTF	TGCAGTGCCCCCCCGGGCTACACCTTC
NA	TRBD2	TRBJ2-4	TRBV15	CATSTSGVAKNIQYF	TGTGCCACCAGCACCAGCGGGGTAGCCAAAAACATTCAGTACTTC
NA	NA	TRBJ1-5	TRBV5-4	CASSPDSNQPQHF	TGTGCCAGCAGCCCAGACAGCAATCAGCCCCAGCATTTT
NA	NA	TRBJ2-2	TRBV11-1	CASRIRGVGTGELFF	TGTGCCAGCAGGATTAGGGGGGTCGGCACCGGGGAGCTGTTTTTT
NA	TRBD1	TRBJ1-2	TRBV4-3	CASNQPGQGTLIGGYTF	TGCGCCAGCAACCAACCTGGACAGGGAACCCTAATTGGGGGCTACACCTTC